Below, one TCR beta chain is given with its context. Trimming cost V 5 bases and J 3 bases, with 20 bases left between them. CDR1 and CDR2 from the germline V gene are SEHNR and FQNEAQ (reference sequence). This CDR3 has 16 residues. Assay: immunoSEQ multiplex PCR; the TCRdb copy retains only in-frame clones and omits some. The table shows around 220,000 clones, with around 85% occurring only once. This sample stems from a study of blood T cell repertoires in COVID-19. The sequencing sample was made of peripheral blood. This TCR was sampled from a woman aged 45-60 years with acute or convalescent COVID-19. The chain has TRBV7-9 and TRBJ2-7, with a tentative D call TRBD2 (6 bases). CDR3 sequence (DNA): TGTGCCAGCAGCCCTGGGAGGCCGCCTACCGACTACGAGCAGTACTTC. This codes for CASSPGRPPTDYEQYF.